These T cell receptor beta chains were read from a single sample in a study of blood T cells in healthy people across ages. A single record per CDR3 protein comes from TCRdb applying MiXCR to the 5' RACE reads. The sample carries under 2,000,000 distinct CDR3 sequences, around half recorded once. Sample: blood. Receptor source: a woman aged 40 to 50 in good health. The CDR3 runs from the conserved cysteine through the conserved F or W. D genes are given only for firm matches. The size field is filled for only some rows; it gives once, few, many or a size class.

clone size,V gene,D gene,J gene,CDR3 protein,CDR3 DNA
.,TRBV20-1,.,TRBJ2-3,CSARDRPVDAQYF,TGCAGTGCTAGAGATCGCCCCGTCGATGCGCAGTATTTT
.,TRBV24-1,.,TRBJ1-4,CATNVDRANEKLFF,TGTGCCACCAATGTTGACCGCGCTAATGAAAAACTGTTTTTT
.,TRBV20-1,TRBD1,TRBJ2-7,CSARDFGQAIPSYEQYF,TGCAGTGCTAGAGATTTCGGACAGGCCATACCCTCCTACGAGCAGTACTTC
.,TRBV6-2/TRBV6-3,.,TRBJ2-5,CATPGFWRTQYF,TGTGCCACCCCCGGATTTTGGCGGACCCAGTACTTC
.,TRBV6-6,TRBD1,TRBJ2-1,CASSRTGGLYNEQFF,TGTGCCAGCAGCCGGACAGGGGGCTTGTACAATGAGCAGTTCTTC
few,TRBV4-3,.,TRBJ1-4,CASSPAGDNEKLFF,TGCGCCAGCAGCCCGGCAGGGGATAATGAAAAACTGTTTTTT
.,TRBV6-2/TRBV6-3,TRBD1,TRBJ2-7,CASRKYGQGGHEQYF,TGTGCCAGCAGGAAATATGGACAGGGAGGCCACGAGCAGTACTTC
.,TRBV4-1,TRBD1,TRBJ2-3,CASSQVPGQLFSTDTQYF,TGCGCCAGCAGCCAAGTTCCGGGACAGCTGTTTAGCACAGATACGCAGTATTTT
.,TRBV7-2,.,TRBJ2-3,CASRPAIAAFTSTDTQYF,TGTGCCAGCAGGCCCGCTATAGCTGCCTTTACTAGCACAGATACGCAGTATTTT
.,TRBV15,.,TRBJ2-2,CATSVDPGELFF,TGTGCCACCAGCGTGGACCCCGGGGAGCTGTTTTTT
.,TRBV2,TRBD1,TRBJ2-1,CASPDRGAYNEQFF,TGTGCCAGCCCGGACAGGGGCGCCTACAATGAGCAGTTCTTC
.,TRBV20-1,TRBD2,TRBJ2-3,CSARDDSGGAPDTQYF,TGCAGTGCTAGAGATGATTCCGGGGGGGCCCCAGATACGCAGTATTTT
few,TRBV7-7,.,TRBJ2-3,CASSLDLSLDTQYF,TGTGCTAGCAGCTTAGACTTGTCCCTCGATACGCAGTATTTT
.,TRBV29-1,TRBD2,TRBJ2-5,CSVVPGLAGHQETQYF,TGCAGCGTTGTGCCGGGACTAGCGGGGCACCAAGAGACCCAGTACTTC
.,TRBV4-1,.,TRBJ2-5,CASSQELRGETQYF,TGCGCCAGCAGCCAAGAATTAAGGGGAGAGACCCAGTACTTC